One and the same sample provided the 16 T cell receptor beta chains below, sequenced in a study of Graves' ophthalmopathy and Graves' hyperthyroidism. The study amplified TCR beta CDR3 regions using RNA transcripts. An initial RT-PCR round employing HTBI primers preceded a second-round multiplex PCR. TCRdb reanalysed the multiplex PCR reads using MiXCR and keeps one entry per CDR3 protein. The sample carries 500,000 to 700,000 distinct CDR3 sequences, just under 40% recorded once. The specimen was peripheral blood or thyroid tissue (not recorded which). The receptors originated from an adult man with Graves' hyperthyroidism.

This clonotype has at least ten counts. V is TRBV24-1 and J is TRBJ1-5; the D is unclear. This CDR3 region has 14 residues. Looked up from germline, CDR1 is KGHDR and CDR2 is SFDVKD. The ends were cut back, 4 bases at V and 1 base at J, with 7 bases in the middle. CDR3: CATSETLSNQPQHF. The CDR3, as DNA: TGTGCCACCAGTGAGACACTAAGCAATCAGCCCCAGCATTTT.

The gene calls are TRBV20-1 and TRBJ2-7; 13 bases line up with TRBD2. This CDR3 has 15 residues. Trimming took 6 bases from V and 5 from J; bases not matched to a gene: 10. The germline V gene has CDR1 DFQATT and CDR2 SNEGSKA (reference sequence). CDR3: CSAPLAGGLRDEQYF. CDR3 DNA sequence: TGCAGTGCGCCACTAGCGGGAGGGTTGAGGGACGAGCAGTACTTC.

There are many counts of this clonotype. This sequence joins TRBV15 and TRBJ1-2; possibly TRBD1 for D (5 bases). With 1 base removed from V and 7 bases from J, the gap between germline ends came to 16 bases. The CDR3 consists of 15 residues. Germline CDR1 and CDR2: LNHNV and YYDKDF (reference sequence). The CDR3 DNA follows: TGTGCCACCAGCAGAGGGGACGGGCGGAGCGGTGGCTACACCTTC. This codes for CATSRGDGRSGGYTF.

This clonotype came up many times. The rearrangement links TRBV2 to TRBJ1-5; unclear D gene. The CDR3 is made up of 14 amino acids. Germline CDR1 is SNHLY and CDR2 is FYNNEI. Trimming shortened V by 3 bases and J by 4 bases, and 10 bases separated the two germline ends. CDR3 DNA sequence: TGTGCCAGCAGTGACCGCGGGAGGAATCAGCCCCAGCATTTT. This sequence encodes CASSDRGRNQPQHF.

There are a few counts of this clonotype. The chain is built from TRBV13 and TRBJ2-7, with 9 bases aligning to TRBD1. Germline CDR1 PRHDT, CDR2 FYEKMQ (reference sequence). With V trimmed by 5 bases and J by 4 bases, 6 bases remained unmatched. This CDR3 is 14 amino acids long. The CDR3 nucleotides read TGTGCCAGCAGCAACACCGGGACAGGGTACGAGCAGTACTTC. The encoded protein is CASSNTGTGYEQYF.

The chain employs TRBV24-1 and TRBJ2-3, with TRBD1 as a possible D gene (5 bases). The CDR3 extends over 13 amino acids. The V gene's germline CDR1 is KGHDR and CDR2 SFDVKD. V shed 10 bases and J shed 2 bases, with 12 bases lying between them. CDR3 sequence reads: CATGAEDTDTQYF. CDR3 DNA sequence: TGTGCCACTGGGGCAGAAGACACAGATACGCAGTATTTT.

The chain carries TRBV5-1 and TRBJ2-5; tentatively, D is TRBD2 (6 bases). Germline V gene sequence: CDR1 SGHRS, CDR2 YFSETQ. Trimming pared 4 bases from V and 0 bases from J, leaving 13 bases between. The CDR3 spans 15 residues. This chain's CDR3 is CASSLLAGYQETQYF. The CDR3 bases are TGCGCCAGCAGCCTACTAGCCGGGTACCAAGAGACCCAGTACTTC. The full variable domain, in which reference TRBV5-1 and TRBJ2-5 provide the parts outside the CDR3, is KAGVTQTPRYLIKTRGQQVTLSCSPISGHRSVSWYQQTPGQGLQFLFEYFSETQRNKGNFPGRFSGRQFSNSRSEMNVSTLELGDSALYLCASSLLAGYQETQYFGPGTRLLVL.

A word on this clonotype: A much larger clone lies one base from this, so it may be a read error. This sequence joins TRBV7-3 and TRBJ2-5; perhaps TRBD1 as D (6 bases). The germline V and J ends were trimmed by 2 bases and 4 bases, with 11 bases remaining between them. CDR3 size: 14 residues. Germline-derived CDR1 and CDR2 are SGHTA and FQGTGA. CDR3 in amino acids: CASSLGDNLETQYF. The CDR3 DNA follows: TGTGCCAGCAGCTTAGGGGACAACCTAGAGACCCAGTACTTC.

This clonotype has at least ten counts. The chain joins TRBV25-1 to TRBJ2-5, with 9 bases lining up with TRBD1. The V gene's germline CDR1 is MGHDK and CDR2 SYGVNS. This CDR3 spans 14 amino acids. V shed 6 bases, J shed 4 bases, and the junction held 6 bases outside the gene matches. In DNA, the CDR3 is TGTGCCAGCAGGGCGGGACAGGGAAGAGAGACCCAGTACTTC. Its translation: CASRAGQGRETQYF.

The rearrangement uses TRBV10-2 and TRBJ1-2; D might be TRBD1 (5 bases). CDR1 is WSHSY, CDR2 SAAADI, per germline. This CDR3 contains 12 residues. Trimming stripped 6 bases from V and 4 bases from J, with 9 bases between. CDR3 bases: TGCGCCAGCAGCAGGGAATCCTATGGCTACACCTTC. Translating gives CASSRESYGYTF.

This clonotype was detected ten times or more. The chain employs TRBV12-3 or TRBV12-4 and TRBJ1-4, with 9 bases matching TRBD1. This CDR3 region has 14 residues. V lost 6 bases and J lost 3; bases outside the gene matches: 2. In DNA, the CDR3 is TGTGCCAGCAGAACAGGGGGCTCTAATGAAAAACTGTTTTTT. Translating gives CASRTGGSNEKLFF.

The V gene is TRBV2, the J gene TRBJ2-7; no reliable D call. The V gene lost 6 bases and the J gene lost 2 bases, with 8 bases spanning the gap. This CDR3 is 12 amino acids long. The germline CDR1 and CDR2 sequences are SNHLY and FYNNEI. CDR3 sequence (DNA): TGTGCCAGCAGCATCAGGACCTACGAGCAGTACTTC. Translated: CASSIRTYEQYF.

The sample holds many counts of this clonotype. V gene TRBV15 combines with J gene TRBJ1-6; maybe TRBD1 (5 bases). Looked up from germline, CDR1 is LNHNV and CDR2 is YYDKDF (reference sequence). The CDR3 has 15 residues. V lost 0 bases and J 6 bases, leaving 9 bases between the germline ends. As DNA, the CDR3 is TGTGCCACCAGCAGAGATAGACAGAGTAATTCACCCCTCCACTTT. As protein: CATSRDRQSNSPLHF. The full variable domain, rest sourced from reference TRBV15 and TRBJ1-6, is DAMVIQNPRYQVTQFGKPVTLSCSQTLNHNVMYWYQQKSSQAPKLLFHYYDKDFNNEADTPDNFQSRRPNTSFCFLDIRSPGLGDTAMYLCATSRDRQSNSPLHFGNGTRLTVT.

This clonotype has a count of ten or more. The chain joins TRBV27 to TRBJ2-7; D unresolved. The CDR3 is made up of 14 amino acids. Germline V gives CDR1 MNHEY, CDR2 SMNVEV (reference sequence). V gave up 6 bases and J gave up 0 bases, with 12 bases separating them. The CDR3 loop reads CASSVTANSYEQYF. Written as DNA, the CDR3 is TGTGCCAGCAGCGTTACAGCAAACTCCTACGAGCAGTACTTC.

The chain couples TRBV24-1 to TRBJ2-7; the D gene is possibly TRBD2 (5 bases). Germline V lookup: CDR1 KGHDR, CDR2 SFDVKD. There are 15 residues in the CDR3. V lost 4 bases and J 6 bases, leaving 18 bases between the germline ends. DNA for the CDR3: TGTGCCACCAGTGACCACCGGGCTGGGGAGCGCGAGCAGTACTTC. This encodes CATSDHRAGEREQYF.

V and J are TRBV6-1 and TRBJ1-1; 8 bases map to TRBD1. Germline trimming cut 4 bases from V and 0 bases from J; bases unmatched to any gene: 4. The CDR3 contains 15 residues. Germline CDR1 MNHNS, CDR2 SASEGT. The CDR3 sequence is CASSGDRGLNTEAFF. The CDR3, as DNA: TGTGCCAGCAGTGGTGACAGGGGTCTGAACACTGAAGCTTTCTTT.